One and the same sample provided the 32 T cell receptor beta chains below, sequenced in a study of blood T cell repertoires in COVID-19. TCRdb's copy holds only in-frame clones and misses some; the assay was immunoSEQ multiplex PCR. The sample holds 300,000 to 400,000 clones, more than 75% seen once. The sample was peripheral blood. Every receptor here comes from a woman in her fifties or sixties with COVID-19, enrolled during active disease.

This clone was found once. Relative to the germline gene, one junction end is altered; a read error may explain this. The chain recombines TRBV12-3 or TRBV12-4 with TRBJ2-7; D is unresolved. This CDR3 comprises 13 residues. CDR3 coding DNA: TGTGCCAGCACTTTACCCCCAACCTACGAGCAGTACTTC. Translation: CASTLPPTYEQYF.

J is TRBJ1-3 and V is TRBV5-6; TRBD1 aligns across 11 bases. V dropped 2 bases and J dropped 1; count of bases not matched to a gene: 5. The CDR3 spans 17 residues. CDR1 and CDR2 (germline): SGHDT, YYEEEE. The CDR3 loop is CASSFAGTGGSGNTIYF. The CDR3, as DNA: TGTGCCAGCAGCTTCGCCGGGACAGGGGGGTCTGGAAACACCATATATTTT.

The chain joins TRBV19 to TRBJ2-6; no clear D gene. The CDR3 totals 13 residues. Trimming shortened V by 6 bases and J by 1 base, and 4 bases separated the two germline ends. CDR1 is LNHDA and CDR2 is SQIVND in the germline V gene (reference sequence). This CDR3 reads CASRLSGANVLTF. The CDR3 bases are TGTGCCAGTAGACTTTCTGGGGCCAACGTCCTGACTTTC.

This sequence joins TRBV5-6 and TRBJ1-5; TRBD1 aligns across 9 bases. The CDR3 consists of 16 residues. Germline CDR1 reads SGHDT; CDR2 reads YYEEEE. V lost 3 bases and J lost 3; bases outside the gene matches: 7. The CDR3 sequence is CASSSMDRGYNQPQHF. DNA for the CDR3: TGTGCCAGCAGCTCAATGGACAGGGGATACAATCAGCCCCAGCATTTT.

The chain uses TRBV20-1 and TRBJ1-2, with D maybe TRBD1 (5 bases). This CDR3 comprises 12 residues. Trimming stripped 3 bases from V and 6 bases from J, with 11 bases between. Germline V gene sequence: CDR1 DFQATT, CDR2 SNEGSKA (reference sequence). The CDR3 spells CSASGRGDGYTF. Written as DNA, the CDR3 is TGCAGTGCTAGTGGGAGGGGAGATGGCTACACCTTC.

This clone was seen only a few times. The gene calls are TRBV5-1 and TRBJ2-2, with a possible D match to TRBD1 (6 bases). The CDR3 contains 17 residues. Per germline, CDR1 SGHRS and CDR2 YFSETQ. Trimming took 4 bases from V and 5 from J, leaving 21 bases between them. CDR3 protein: CASSPDSAGQRTGELFF. CDR3 sequence (DNA): TGCGCCAGCAGCCCTGACTCGGCTGGACAGCGAACCGGGGAGCTGTTTTTT.

This clone was observed once. The chain uses TRBV2 and TRBJ1-2, with unresolved D. CDR3 length: 15 residues. Germline CDR1 and CDR2: SNHLY and FYNNEI. V dropped 2 bases and J dropped 6 bases, with 16 bases sitting between them. CDR3 loop: CASSESRGFKNGYTF. The CDR3 DNA reads as TGTGCCAGCAGTGAAAGCCGGGGATTTAAGAATGGCTACACCTTC.

This clone was picked up one time. The chain combines TRBV5-1 with TRBJ2-1; maybe TRBD2 (6 bases). Germline loops: CDR1 SGHRS, CDR2 YFSETQ. This CDR3 comprises 14 residues. The V and J ends lost 5 bases and 4 bases respectively, with 13 bases between them. In DNA form, the CDR3 reads TGCGCCAGCAGTCGCGACGGGACTTACAATGAGCAGTTCTTC. Translating it yields CASSRDGTYNEQFF.

The chain couples TRBV14 to TRBJ2-7; TRBD1 matches at 9 bases. CDR1 SGHDN and CDR2 FVKESK come from the germline V gene. The junction had 10 bases not matched to a gene; V was cut back by 1 base and J by 6 bases. The length of the CDR3 is 16 residues. In nucleotides, the CDR3 is TGTGCCAGCAGCCAAGTAGGGACAGGGAAAGGCGGCGAGCAGTACTTC. The encoded protein is CASSQVGTGKGGEQYF.

The V and J genes are TRBV11-2 and TRBJ1-2, with D maybe TRBD1 (6 bases). Germline V gene data show CDR1 as SGHAT and CDR2 as FQNNGV. The CDR3 consists of 14 residues. The ends were cut back, 4 bases at V and 1 base at J, with 10 bases in the middle. The CDR3 bases are TGTGCCAGCAGCTCAAGACAGGATAACTATGGCTACACCTTC. This translates into CASSSRQDNYGYTF.

The chain couples TRBV11-2 to TRBJ1-5; D call uncertain. V gave up 1 base and J gave up 6 bases, with 4 bases separating them. CDR3 length: 12 amino acids. Germline V gives CDR1 SGHAT, CDR2 FQNNGV. DNA for the CDR3: TGTGCCAGCAGCTTAGCAGGTCAGCCCCAGCATTTT. It encodes CASSLAGQPQHF.

This chain links TRBV7-9 with TRBJ1-2, with no clear D. This CDR3 comprises 14 residues. The V gene lost 7 bases and the J gene lost 8 bases, with 20 bases spanning the gap. The germline V gene has CDR1 SEHNR and CDR2 FQNEAQ (reference sequence). The CDR3 loop is CASNLLLHTRGYTF. The DNA of the CDR3 is TGTGCCAGCAACCTTCTCCTACATACGCGGGGCTACACCTTC.

The chain has TRBV14 and TRBJ2-3, with TRBD1 matching 8 bases. The germline V gene encodes CDR1 SGHDN and CDR2 FVKESK. CDR3 length equals 16 residues. The junction had 9 bases not matched to a gene; V was cut back by 1 base and J by 6 bases. In DNA form, the CDR3 reads TGTGCCAGCAGCCAAGTGAAGCCAGGGGGCGTCGATACGCAGTATTTT. Protein: CASSQVKPGGVDTQYF.

The chain links TRBV21-1 to TRBJ1-1. TRBV21-1 is flagged as a pseudogene. The CDR3 consists of 14 residues. CDR3 nucleotide sequence: TGTGCCAGCAGCAAGGTTCGGTCGGGGGCTGAAGCTTTCTTT. Protein sequence: CASSKVRSGAEAFF.

This sequence joins TRBV19 and TRBJ1-2; unclear D gene. There are 13 residues in the CDR3. Looked up from germline, CDR1 is LNHDA and CDR2 is SQIVND (reference sequence). Trimming took off 3 bases at V and 5 bases at J, with 10 bases between the two ends. This CDR3 reads CASSITEIYGYTF. CDR3 coding DNA: TGTGCCAGTAGTATCACGGAGATTTATGGCTACACCTTC.

This chain links TRBV27 with TRBJ1-2, with TRBD1 identical over 8 bases. Per the germline V gene, CDR1 is MNHEY and CDR2 is SMNVEV (reference sequence). The CDR3 is made up of 13 amino acids. The V and J ends lost 5 bases and 4 bases, in that order; junction bases with no gene match: 3. In DNA, the CDR3 is TGTGCCAGCAGTACAACAGGGGGCTATGGCTACACCTTC. Translation gives CASSTTGGYGYTF.

The chain recombines TRBV11-3 with TRBJ1-5; D gene ambiguous. Deletions cut 2 bases from V and 0 bases from J, with 14 bases between. The CDR3 extends over 17 amino acids. CDR1 is SGHNT and CDR2 is YENEEA in the germline V gene. As DNA, the CDR3 is TGTGCCAGCAGCTTATTAGCGTTCAGCGATAGCAATCAGCCCCAGCATTTT. Translation gives CASSLLAFSDSNQPQHF.

The chain combines TRBV5-4 with TRBJ2-3, with 7 bases identical to TRBD1. The trim removed 4 bases at V and 2 bases at J, leaving 4 bases unmatched. CDR1 SGHNT and CDR2 YYREEE come from the germline V gene (reference sequence). This CDR3 has 14 amino acids. The CDR3 DNA is TGTGCCAGCAGCCGGGACAGATTCACAGATACGCAGTATTTT. Translation: CASSRDRFTDTQYF.

This chain uses TRBV27 with TRBJ2-1; 12 bases match TRBD2. The CDR3 loop spans 16 amino acids. J gave up 5 bases and V 6 bases, and 8 bases lay outside the gene matches. From germline, CDR1 is MNHEY and CDR2 SMNVEV (reference sequence). CDR3 sequence reads: CASSFLAGGRDNEQFF. CDR3 sequence (DNA): TGTGCCAGCAGCTTTCTAGCGGGAGGGCGCGACAATGAGCAGTTCTTC.

This chain uses TRBV5-1 with TRBJ2-4; 8 bases map to TRBD2. Per the germline V gene, CDR1 is SGHRS and CDR2 is YFSETQ. Losses at the gene ends were 4 bases for V and 8 bases for J; bases not matched to a gene: 8. This CDR3 has 14 residues. The CDR3 spells CASSRTREGHIQYF. The CDR3, as DNA: TGCGCCAGCAGCCGTACCCGGGAGGGCCACATTCAGTACTTC.

The chain recombines TRBV11-3 with TRBJ1-6; TRBD1 matches 7 bases. V lost 4 bases to trimming and J lost 6 bases; unmatched junction nucleotides: 6. There are 15 residues in the CDR3. Per the germline V gene, CDR1 is SGHNT and CDR2 is YENEEA. CDR3 nucleotide sequence: TGTGCCAGCAGCTCCCGACAGGGAAGTAATTCACCCCTCCACTTT. Residues: CASSSRQGSNSPLHF.

This clone occurred once. The genes are TRBV5-1 and TRBJ1-1; 10 nucleotides agree with TRBD1. The CDR3 spans 15 residues. The V gene end was trimmed by 4 bases and the J gene end by 2 bases; junction bases not matched to a gene: 5. Germline values: CDR1 SGHRS, CDR2 YFSETQ. The chain's CDR3 is CASSEGTGANTEAFF. The CDR3 nucleotides are TGCGCCAGCAGCGAAGGGACAGGGGCCAACACTGAAGCTTTCTTT.

This chain uses TRBV30 with TRBJ1-5; tentative D call: TRBD1 (5 bases). Germline CDR1 reads GTSNPN; CDR2 reads SVGIG (reference sequence). The CDR3 extends over 14 amino acids. The V end was cut by 1 base, the J end by 7 bases, with 14 bases between. CDR3 nucleotides: TGTGCCTGGAGTGAGGGGCTGGGGGGGCAGCCCCAGCATTTT. Amino acid sequence: CAWSEGLGGQPQHF.

V and J are TRBV9 and TRBJ2-1; 15 nucleotides line up with TRBD2. The ends lost 2 bases at V and 7 bases at J; junction bases unmatched: 7. Looked up from germline, CDR1 is SGDLS and CDR2 is YYNGEE. This CDR3 comprises 17 residues. CDR3 coding DNA: TGTGCCAGCAGCGTCTTCGGGACTAGCGGGAGGTGGAATGAGCAGTTCTTC. It specifies CASSVFGTSGRWNEQFF.

V and J are TRBV5-6 and TRBJ2-7, with 7 bases lining up with TRBD1. This CDR3 spans 14 amino acids. Germline V gives CDR1 SGHDT, CDR2 YYEEEE. Trimming took 2 bases from V and 6 from J; bases not matched to a gene: 8. In DNA, the CDR3 is TGTGCCAGCAGCTTTAGACAGGGCCGTCGCGAGCAGTACTTC. Its translation is CASSFRQGRREQYF.

V gene TRBV24-1 combines with J gene TRBJ1-5; 7 bases line up with TRBD1. Germline CDR1 reads KGHDR; CDR2 reads SFDVKD. The CDR3 length is 15 residues. The trim removed 3 bases at V and 9 bases at J, leaving 10 bases unmatched. CDR3 sequence: CATSDNTGVTRPQHF. CDR3 sequence (DNA): TGTGCCACCAGTGATAACACAGGGGTTACGAGGCCCCAGCATTTT.

V is TRBV27 and J is TRBJ1-4, with 9 nucleotides matching TRBD1. Trimming cost V 3 bases and J 2 bases; bases outside gene matches: 7. This CDR3 has 17 amino acids. Germline values: CDR1 MNHEY, CDR2 SMNVEV (reference sequence). CDR3 region: CASSFYRGPTTNEKLFF. The CDR3 coding sequence is TGTGCCAGCAGTTTTTACAGGGGGCCTACTACTAATGAAAAACTGTTTTTT.

The chain couples TRBV5-6 to TRBJ2-3, with a tentative D call TRBD2 (6 bases). Germline V lookup: CDR1 SGHDT, CDR2 YYEEEE. V lost 5 bases and J lost 7, with 23 bases in between. The CDR3 has 16 amino acids. For the CDR3, the DNA is TGTGCCAGCAGTTCGAAGGGAGGTGGTAGGGTCAATACGCAGTATTTT. Translating it yields CASSSKGGGRVNTQYF. The variable domain in full, completed from reference TRBV5-6 and TRBJ2-3, reads DAGVTQSPTHLIKTRGQQVTLRCSPKSGHDTVSWYQQALGQGPQFIFQYYEEEERQRGNFPDRFSGHQFPNYSSELNVNALLLGDSALYLCASSSKGGGRVNTQYFGPGTRLTVL.

The V gene is TRBV18, the J gene TRBJ2-7, with TRBD2 identical over 12 bases. This CDR3 is built from 16 residues. From germline, CDR1 is KGHSH and CDR2 LQKENI. V was pared by 3 bases and J by 0 bases, with 3 bases of the junction left unmatched. CDR3 loop: CASSPPTSGGSYEQYF. The CDR3, as DNA: TGTGCCAGCTCACCCCCGACTAGCGGGGGCTCCTACGAGCAGTACTTC.

The J gene is TRBJ2-4, the V gene TRBV2; D possibly corresponds to TRBD2 (6 bases). The V end lost 4 bases, the J end lost 4 bases, and 14 bases lay between the germline ends. Germline V gene sequence: CDR1 SNHLY, CDR2 FYNNEI. The CDR3 length is 15 residues. CDR3 loop: CASSGRDALKNIQYF. In DNA, the CDR3 is TGTGCCAGCAGTGGGAGGGACGCATTAAAAAACATTCAGTACTTC. Filled out from reference TRBV2 and TRBJ2-4, the complete variable domain reads EPEVTQTPSHQVTQMGQEVILRCVPISNHLYFYWYRQILGQKVEFLVSFYNNEISEKSEIFDDQFSVERPDGSNFTLKIRSTKLEDSAMYFCASSGRDALKNIQYFGAGTRLSVL.

The chain has TRBV7-8 and TRBJ2-1; 8 bases align to TRBD2. The CDR3 runs to 11 residues. The germline V gene has CDR1 SGHVS and CDR2 FQNEAQ. Trimming cost V 11 bases and J 5 bases; bases outside gene matches: 2. The CDR3 loop reads CARGGNNEQFF. As DNA, the CDR3 is TGTGCCCGGGGGGGAAACAATGAGCAGTTCTTC.

The rearrangement uses TRBV11-2 and TRBJ2-2, with a weak D call TRBD2 (5 bases). V was trimmed by 5 bases and J by 6 bases, leaving 19 bases between them. CDR1 is SGHAT, CDR2 FQNNGV, per germline. CDR3 length equals 16 residues. CDR3: CASSQRAGRGPGELFF. The CDR3 DNA is TGTGCCAGCAGCCAGAGGGCAGGCCGTGGACCCGGGGAGCTGTTTTTT.